Listed here is a single T cell receptor (beta chain). The sample belongs to a study of CD8 T cells in Susac syndrome. The diagnostic criteria were recently defined, and patients with Susac syndrome met them for definite or probable disease. Per germline, CDR1 LNHDA and CDR2 SQIVND (reference sequence). Trimming took 3 bases from V and 4 from J; bases not matched to a gene: 5. The CDR3 runs 14 residues. Random hexamers were used to reverse transcribe an amount of about 0.45 to 1 ug RNA. TCRdb reprocessed the immunoSEQ multiplex PCR reads with MiXCR, giving one entry per CDR3 protein. The sample includes some 150,000 distinct CDR3 sequences, roughly 94% of them seen just once.

This receptor was identified in a human donor with Susac syndrome. What was sequenced was CD4+ T cells from PBMCs. The V and J genes are TRBV19 and TRBJ2-7; 8 bases are shared with TRBD2. CDR3 bases: TGTGCCAGTAGTATCAGCGGGAGTCATTACGAGCAGTACTTC. It codes for CASSISGSHYEQYF.